The 27 T cell receptor beta chains listed next were all sequenced from one sample in a study of long-term antiretroviral therapy in people with HIV (dated by TCRdb to between 2022 and 2023). The immunoSEQ hsTCRB v3.0 assay was used at survey level resolution for TRB variable region sequencing. What TCRdb holds here is the immuneACCESS table cut down to in-frame rearrangements. Part of the clones is not present; checked against another copy, under half of the missing clones reflect an unresolved V gene, and the others are unexplained. The sample contains about 37,000 clones, roughly 87% of them found a single time. The top ten hold 6.2% of the sample. The input for sequencing was unsorted PBMCs, taken 1 year after starting antiretroviral therapy. The receptor set was obtained from a man younger than 35 with HIV.

The V call is TRBV19, the J call TRBJ1-4; 7 positions match TRBD1. With 6 bases clipped from V and 8 bases from J, the junction kept 15 bases outside the gene matches. The length of the CDR3 is 16 residues. In germline, CDR1 is LNHDA, CDR2 SQIVND (reference sequence). In DNA form, the CDR3 reads TGTGCCAGTAGGATTCTCGGCCGGGACAGTGGGGAAAAACTGTTTTTT. Protein sequence: CASRILGRDSGEKLFF.

V is TRBV6-5 and J is TRBJ2-3, with 10 bases that match TRBD1. The CDR3 contains 14 residues. V was clipped by 6 bases and J by 4 bases; unmatched bases: 4. Germline CDR1 and CDR2: MNHEY and SVGAGI. CDR3 residues: CASSSGTGADTQYF. CDR3 DNA sequence: TGTGCCAGCAGCTCCGGGACAGGGGCAGATACGCAGTATTTT.

The rearrangement uses TRBV5-1 and TRBJ2-7; the D is unclear. CDR1 SGHRS and CDR2 YFSETQ come from the germline V gene. There are 14 residues in the CDR3. Trimming shortened V by 0 bases and J by 2 bases, and 9 bases separated the two germline ends. DNA of the CDR3: TGCGCCAGCAGCTTGGGTCCTTCTACCTACGAGCAGTACTTC. Translation: CASSLGPSTYEQYF.

The rearrangement uses TRBV15 and TRBJ2-1; possibly TRBD2 for D (5 bases). V lost 3 bases, J lost 9 bases, and 9 bases lay in between. The length of the CDR3 is 12 residues. The germline V gene has CDR1 LNHNV and CDR2 YYDKDF (reference sequence). This CDR3 is CATSSYRGEQFF. The CDR3 DNA reads TGTGCCACCAGCAGTTATCGGGGTGAGCAGTTCTTC. Combining the CDR3 with reference TRBV15 and TRBJ2-1 gives the whole variable domain DAMVIQNPRYQVTQFGKPVTLSCSQTLNHNVMYWYQQKSSQAPKLLFHYYDKDFNNEADTPDNFQSRRPNTSFCFLDIRSPGLGDTAMYLCATSSYRGEQFFGPGTRLTVL.

The chain couples TRBV27 to TRBJ2-7; D gene unclear. The CDR3 runs 9 residues. V was pared by 8 bases and J by 3 bases, with 2 bases between. Germline CDR1 MNHEY, CDR2 SMNVEV (reference sequence). As DNA, the CDR3 is TGTGCCAGCCACTACGAGCAGTACTTC. As protein: CASHYEQYF.

This chain joins TRBV27 and TRBJ2-7; 14 nucleotides match TRBD2. With V trimmed by 5 bases and J by 6 bases, 9 bases remained unmatched. Germline loops: CDR1 MNHEY, CDR2 SMNVEV (reference sequence). The CDR3 is 16 amino acids. CDR3 residues: CASSTGTSGRFIEQYF. The CDR3 DNA is TGTGCCAGCAGTACCGGGACTAGCGGGAGATTCATCGAGCAGTACTTC.

This clone was recorded once. The genes are TRBV5-4 and TRBJ2-2, with D hard to call. The CDR3 is made up of 14 amino acids. V was shortened by 4 bases and J by 4 bases, with 11 bases between the two germline ends. Germline V gene data show CDR1 as SGHNT and CDR2 as YYREEE (reference sequence). CDR3 nucleotide sequence: TGTGCCAGCAGCCAACTGGTGGGCACCGGGGAGCTGTTTTTT. Translating it yields CASSQLVGTGELFF.

The chain joins TRBV5-5 to TRBJ1-4; the D gene is possibly TRBD1 (6 bases). CDR3 length equals 14 residues. CDR1 and CDR2 from the germline V gene are SGHKS and YYEKEE (reference sequence). V shed 5 bases and J shed 11 bases, with 19 bases lying between them. The CDR3, as DNA: TGTGCCAGCAGTGATCCGGGAGTGGGGGCGAAACTGTTTTTT. Translation gives CASSDPGVGAKLFF.

This clone has only one observation. The chain links TRBV7-2 to TRBJ2-1, with D uncertain. Germline-derived CDR1 and CDR2 are SGHTA and FQGNSA. The CDR3 has 11 residues. V lost 3 bases, J lost 10 bases, and 7 bases lay in between. CDR3 in DNA: TGTGCCAGCAGCTTTGTGTTAGAGCAGTTCTTC. It specifies CASSFVLEQFF.

This clone was seen more than once but under ten times. This CDR3 is also generated by other DNA sequences in the sample. The V and J genes are TRBV27 and TRBJ1-2, with TRBD1 identical over 7 bases. Trimming cost V 5 bases and J 2 bases; bases outside gene matches: 2. The CDR3 totals 13 residues. Germline CDR1 and CDR2: MNHEY and SMNVEV (reference sequence). In nucleotides, the CDR3 is TGTGCCAGCAGTCCGACAGGGAACTATGGCTACACCTTC. This encodes CASSPTGNYGYTF.

The chain has TRBV11-1 and TRBJ1-1, with D possibly being TRBD1 (5 bases). Germline CDR1 is SGHAT and CDR2 is FQDESV (reference sequence). V was trimmed by 4 bases and J by 0 bases, leaving 9 bases between them. This CDR3 has 14 amino acids. The CDR3 loop reads CASSSGRMNTEAFF. For the CDR3, the DNA is TGTGCCAGCAGCTCGGGACGGATGAACACTGAAGCTTTCTTT.

The chain couples TRBV7-3 to TRBJ2-3; 12 positions agree with TRBD2. Germline V CDR1 and CDR2: SGHTA, FQGTGA. V shed 2 bases, J shed 5 bases, and the junction held 5 bases outside the gene matches. The length of the CDR3 is 16 residues. CDR3 protein: CASSLPSGRAVDTQYF. The CDR3 nucleotides are TGTGCCAGCAGCTTACCTAGCGGGAGGGCCGTAGATACGCAGTATTTT.

V is TRBV18 and J is TRBJ2-3; D is perhaps TRBD2 (6 bases). Trimming shortened V by 0 bases and J by 6 bases, and 10 bases separated the two germline ends. The length of the CDR3 is 14 residues. The germline V gene encodes CDR1 KGHSH and CDR2 LQKENI. The CDR3 is CASSPPTSSDTQYF. The CDR3 nucleotides are TGTGCCAGCTCACCACCGACTAGTTCGGATACGCAGTATTTT.

This chain connects TRBV27 to TRBJ2-7; D is unclear. V gave up 2 bases and J gave up 1 base, with 15 bases separating them. The germline V gene encodes CDR1 MNHEY and CDR2 SMNVEV (reference sequence). This CDR3 has 16 residues. This CDR3 is CASSLKAGGLSYEQYF. CDR3 nucleotides: TGTGCCAGCAGTTTAAAGGCAGGCGGCTTGTCCTACGAGCAGTACTTC.

The chain has TRBV10-3 and TRBJ1-2, with D unclear. The germline CDR1 and CDR2 sequences are ENHRY and SYGVKD. The CDR3 contains 15 residues. V was clipped by 7 bases and J by 2 bases, with 17 bases between them. DNA for the CDR3: TGTGCCATCAAACCCAACAGAGGCCTAAACTATGGCTACACCTTC. Its translation: CAIKPNRGLNYGYTF.

This sequence joins TRBV27 and TRBJ1-2; D gene ambiguous. Looked up from germline, CDR1 is MNHEY and CDR2 is SMNVEV (reference sequence). CDR3 length: 13 residues. The germline V and J ends were trimmed by 2 bases and 2 bases, with 6 bases remaining between them. The CDR3 here is CASSLRANYGYTF. CDR3 DNA: TGTGCCAGCAGTTTAAGGGCCAACTATGGCTACACCTTC.

In its sample, this clone ranks as medium-sized. This chain connects TRBV12-5 to TRBJ2-7, with 9 bases aligning to TRBD1. The germline gives CDR1 LGHNT, CDR2 FRNRAP. CDR3 length: 14 residues. J lost 4 bases, V lost 6 bases, and 7 bases had no gene match. The CDR3 DNA sequence: TGTGCTAGTGGCCCAGACAGGGGGAGATACGAGCAGTACTTC. This gives the protein CASGPDRGRYEQYF.

The V call is TRBV5-4, the J call TRBJ2-2; 9 nucleotides line up with TRBD1. V dropped 4 bases and J dropped 6; count of bases not matched to a gene: 7. The CDR3 consists of 15 residues. Germline assignment: CDR1 SGHNT and CDR2 YYREEE (reference sequence). The CDR3 protein is CASSRTGEMAGELFF. The CDR3 DNA follows: TGTGCCAGCAGCCGGACAGGGGAAATGGCCGGGGAGCTGTTTTTT.

The chain is built from TRBV12-5 and TRBJ2-1, with 11 nucleotides matching TRBD2. Per the germline V gene, CDR1 is LGHNT and CDR2 is FRNRAP. The CDR3 runs to 17 residues. V gave up 1 base and J gave up 7 bases; unmatched junction bases: 9. DNA for the CDR3: TGTGCTAGTGGTTTGGGGGGGACTAGCGGTACGTGGAATGAGCAGTTCTTC. It codes for CASGLGGTSGTWNEQFF.

The chain combines TRBV27 with TRBJ2-2, with D hard to call. The germline CDR1 and CDR2 sequences are MNHEY and SMNVEV (reference sequence). The CDR3 has 14 residues. Trimming cost V 5 bases and J 4 bases, with 11 bases left between them. CDR3 DNA sequence: TGTGCCAGCAGTCTCGAAAGGATCACCGGGGAGCTGTTTTTT. This gives the protein CASSLERITGELFF.

The chain carries TRBV19 and TRBJ2-1; 11 nucleotides align to TRBD2. Germline CDR1 reads LNHDA; CDR2 reads SQIVND (reference sequence). CDR3 length: 16 amino acids. Trimming cost V 4 bases and J 3 bases; bases outside gene matches: 5. The CDR3 protein is CASSTGTSGIYNEQFF. As DNA, the CDR3 is TGTGCCAGTAGTACAGGGACTAGCGGAATCTACAATGAGCAGTTCTTC.

This chain links TRBV5-5 with TRBJ1-5; D not resolved. V was cut by 0 bases and J by 1 base, with 14 bases left in between. CDR3 size: 17 residues. Germline assignment: CDR1 SGHKS and CDR2 YYEKEE (reference sequence). The CDR3 DNA reads TGTGCCAGCAGCTTGGAGGATGGGTTGAGGAGCAATCAGCCCCAGCATTTT. This gives the protein CASSLEDGLRSNQPQHF.

Note on this clone: Other DNA variants within this sample encode the same CDR3. V is TRBV5-1 and J is TRBJ1-1; no reliable D call. Germline V gives CDR1 SGHRS, CDR2 YFSETQ. V lost 0 bases and J 3 bases, leaving 6 bases between the germline ends. The length of the CDR3 is 13 residues. CDR3: CASSLVGYTEAFF. The CDR3 bases are TGCGCCAGCAGCTTGGTCGGGTACACTGAAGCTTTCTTT.

V and J are TRBV4-1 and TRBJ1-2, with no clear D. CDR1 MGHRA and CDR2 YSYEKL come from the germline V gene. V was clipped by 4 bases and J by 4 bases, with 16 bases between them. The length of the CDR3 is 15 residues. In DNA form, the CDR3 reads TGCGCCAGCAGCCCACCGCCTGGCAAACCCTATGGCTACACCTTC. Protein sequence: CASSPPPGKPYGYTF.

The chain recombines TRBV6-6 with TRBJ2-5, with 9 bases identical to TRBD1. This CDR3 is built from 16 residues. Trimming at V came to 0 bases and at J to 5 bases, leaving 7 bases not matched to a gene. Germline loops: CDR1 MNHNY, CDR2 SVGAGI (reference sequence). The CDR3 DNA follows: TGTGCCAGCAGTTACTCCCTGGACAGGGGATGGGAGACCCAGTACTTC. Its translation is CASSYSLDRGWETQYF.

The genes are TRBV15 and TRBJ1-2; perhaps TRBD1 as D (5 bases). CDR1 is LNHNV, CDR2 YYDKDF, per germline (reference sequence). Trimming took off 0 bases at V and 3 bases at J, with 17 bases between the two ends. CDR3 length equals 17 residues. CDR3 DNA sequence: TGTGCCACCAGCAGAGATGTAGAGGAGGGGATCTACTATGGCTACACCTTC. This encodes CATSRDVEEGIYYGYTF.

The V gene is TRBV5-1, the J gene TRBJ1-1; D unclear. CDR1 and CDR2 (germline): SGHRS, YFSETQ. The CDR3 length is 14 residues. V lost 4 bases to trimming and J lost 1 base, with 11 bases between them. The CDR3 sequence: CASSPQMSNTEAFF. Written as DNA, the CDR3 is TGCGCCAGCAGCCCCCAAATGTCGAACACTGAAGCTTTCTTT.